This T cell receptor (beta chain) was sequenced for a study of blood T cell repertoires in COVID-19. In the original workflow: Reference gene primers were amplified, and this amplification served to estimate nucleated cell counts. Method: immunoSEQ multiplex PCR; TCRdb's copy keeps in-frame clones and lacks some. The DNA gave D and trimming, while V, J and clone size come from that table. The sample has 60,000 to 75,000 clones, 80% to 85% seen once. This clone was counted a single time. The specimen sequenced was peripheral blood. The sequence came from a woman over 75 with acute or convalescent COVID-19.

CDR3 sequence reads: CASRSTGGGEQYF. CDR3 in DNA: TGTGCCAGCAGATCGACAGGGGGAGGCGAGCAGTACTTC. The chain carries TRBV6-5 and TRBJ2-7; TRBD1 aligns across 9 bases. The CDR3 runs to 13 residues. CDR1 is MNHEY, CDR2 SVGAGI, per germline. V lost 6 bases, J lost 6 bases, and 6 bases stayed unmatched.